The 13 T cell receptor beta chains given below trace back to one sample, sequenced in a study of glioma-infiltrating T cells after dendritic cell vaccination. Repertoires were generated with immunoSEQ multiplex PCR, while TCRdb's copy carries only in-frame clones and drops some. The table includes around 97,000 clones, 81% detected once. The sample here was blood, taken before dendritic cell vaccination. The receptors stem from a human donor with glioblastoma.

J is TRBJ2-2 and V is TRBV4-3; 10 bases agree with TRBD2. Germline V gives CDR1 LGHNA, CDR2 YSLEER. V dropped 1 base and J dropped 2; count of bases not matched to a gene: 4. The CDR3 runs to 17 residues. Here the CDR3 reads CASSQVTSGVNTGELFF. CDR3 nucleotide sequence: TGCGCCAGCAGCCAAGTAACTAGCGGGGTAAACACCGGGGAGCTGTTTTTT.

This chain connects TRBV12-5 to TRBJ1-2; possibly TRBD1 for D (5 bases). The germline gives CDR1 LGHNT, CDR2 FRNRAP. There are 14 residues in the CDR3. Trimming cost V 7 bases and J 2 bases, with 14 bases left between them. The CDR3 nucleotides read TGTGCTAGTGCCATCTTCGACAGCAACTATGGCTACACCTTC. It codes for CASAIFDSNYGYTF.

The genes are TRBV19 and TRBJ2-3; 13 bases map to TRBD2. From germline, CDR1 is LNHDA and CDR2 SQIVND (reference sequence). With V trimmed by 5 bases and J by 3 bases, 5 bases remained unmatched. This CDR3 has 16 residues. CDR3 in DNA: TGTGCCAGTAGTCTCCAGACTAGCGGGGGGACAGATACGCAGTATTTT. Translation: CASSLQTSGGTDTQYF.

The V and J genes are TRBV5-1 and TRBJ2-1; 9 nucleotides match TRBD1. This CDR3 is built from 15 residues. Trimming took 4 bases from V and 4 from J; bases not matched to a gene: 6. CDR1 and CDR2 (germline): SGHRS, YFSETQ. The CDR3 loop is CASSRGQGLYNEQFF. The CDR3 coding sequence is TGCGCCAGCAGCAGGGGACAGGGACTATACAATGAGCAGTTCTTC.

The gene calls are TRBV2 and TRBJ2-5; D not certain. Germline CDR1 reads SNHLY; CDR2 reads FYNNEI. V dropped 4 bases and J dropped 4 bases, with 10 bases sitting between them. The CDR3 covers 13 residues. The CDR3 coding sequence is TGTGCCAGCAGTGGGCTAGGCACAGAGACCCAGTACTTC. The encoded protein is CASSGLGTETQYF.

The chain carries TRBV6-1 and TRBJ2-2, with D possibly TRBD2 on 5 matching bases. This CDR3 comprises 14 residues. Germline V gene lookup returns CDR1 MNHNS and CDR2 SASEGT. V was clipped by 8 bases and J by 3 bases, with 13 bases between them. The CDR3 protein is CASGRELDTGELFF. Written as DNA, the CDR3 is TGTGCCAGCGGGAGAGAACTGGACACCGGGGAGCTGTTTTTT.

The J gene is TRBJ2-5, the V gene TRBV5-1; 8 nucleotides align to TRBD2. The CDR3 length is 16 residues. The V gene end was trimmed by 0 bases and the J gene end by 0 bases; junction bases not matched to a gene: 4. Germline CDR1 is SGHRS and CDR2 is YFSETQ. The CDR3 reads CASSLDSGANQETQYF. The CDR3 DNA sequence: TGCGCCAGCAGCTTGGATAGCGGGGCAAACCAAGAGACCCAGTACTTC.

The chain uses TRBV7-6 and TRBJ2-7, with TRBD1 as a possible D gene (6 bases). Per the germline V gene, CDR1 is SGHVS and CDR2 is FNYEAQ. Trimming removed 2 bases at V and 2 bases at J, with 10 bases between. The CDR3 length is 14 residues. CDR3 amino acids: CASSLWTDTYEQYF. Written as DNA, the CDR3 is TGTGCCAGCAGCTTATGGACAGATACCTACGAGCAGTACTTC.

The DNA of the CDR3 is TGTGCCAGCAGTTACGGCTTGGGACAGCTTTACGAGCAGTACTTC. Translation: CASSYGLGQLYEQYF. The chain is built from TRBV6-5 and TRBJ2-7; 7 bases align to TRBD1. There are 15 residues in the CDR3. The J segment lost 4 bases and the V segment lost 2 bases, leaving 8 bases of the junction unmatched. Per the germline V gene, CDR1 is MNHEY and CDR2 is SVGAGI.

This chain uses TRBV15 with TRBJ1-2; tentative D call: TRBD1 (5 bases). V shed 0 bases and J shed 5 bases, with 7 bases lying between them. The CDR3 runs to 13 residues. Germline V gene data show CDR1 as LNHNV and CDR2 as YYDKDF (reference sequence). DNA of the CDR3: TGTGCCACCAGCAGAGAGACAGTATATGGCTACACCTTC. It codes for CATSRETVYGYTF.

The V call is TRBV19, the J call TRBJ2-5; 9 positions agree with TRBD2. Germline V gene lookup returns CDR1 LNHDA and CDR2 SQIVND (reference sequence). The junction had 7 bases not matched to a gene; V was cut back by 3 bases and J by 5 bases. This CDR3 comprises 15 residues. The CDR3: CASSIGGGAPETQYF. The CDR3 DNA sequence: TGTGCCAGTAGTATTGGCGGGGGGGCCCCGGAGACCCAGTACTTC.

This chain joins TRBV7-9 and TRBJ1-1; 10 bases are shared with TRBD1. Trimming at V came to 6 bases and at J to 5 bases, leaving 3 bases not matched to a gene. Per germline, CDR1 SEHNR and CDR2 FQNEAQ (reference sequence). This CDR3 is 13 amino acids long. CDR3 sequence reads: CASRTGQGTEAFF. CDR3 sequence (DNA): TGTGCCAGCAGGACGGGACAGGGGACTGAAGCTTTCTTT. The full variable domain, with the rest looked up from reference TRBV7-9 and TRBJ1-1, is DTGVSQNPRHKITKRGQNVTFRCDPISEHNRLYWYRQTLGQGPEFLTYFQNEAQLEKSRLLSDRFSAERPKGSFSTLEIQRTEQGDSAMYLCASRTGQGTEAFFGQGTRLTVV.

V is TRBV30 and J is TRBJ1-4, with TRBD1 matching over 7 bases. V shed 3 bases and J 5 bases; nucleotides not matched to a gene: 9. Per the germline V gene, CDR1 is GTSNPN and CDR2 is SVGIG (reference sequence). The CDR3 spans 15 residues. The CDR3 nucleotides are TGTGCCTGGAGCTTGGTAAGGGGGCAGAATGAAAAACTGTTTTTT. Protein product: CAWSLVRGQNEKLFF.